This paragraph covers one TCR beta chain sequence. The data are from a study of blood T cell repertoires in COVID-19. Study overall: The United States, Italy and Spain provided the acute and convalescent COVID-19 samples. T cells, B-cell-depleted T cells, or PBMCs provided the cDNA or gDNA that served as material.

In the original analysis: Reference gene primer amplification gave estimated nucleated cell counts. The assay was immunoSEQ multiplex PCR, and TCRdb's table has in-frame clones only and misses some. The V and J calls and clone size were taken over from that table, and D and trimming were inferred from the DNA. This table has 100,000 to 130,000 clones, 80% to 90% appearing once. Trimming took 3 bases from V and 8 from J, leaving 7 bases between them. Germline lookup yields CDR1 MGHRA and CDR2 YSYEKL. The CDR3 consists of 11 residues. The receptor was derived from a human donor in a cohort sampled during active COVID-19. Sequences were obtained from peripheral blood. The chain recombines TRBV4-1 with TRBJ1-2; D unclear. DNA for the CDR3: TGCGCCAGCAGCCAGGGAGCGGGCTACACCTTC. This gives the protein CASSQGAGYTF.